This T cell receptor (beta chain) was captured by sequencing in a study of CD8+CD57+ T cells in acquired aplastic anemia. Study-wide context: Sorting CD4+ and CD8+ cells gave DNA averaging around 3 ug.

This clonotype was seen a handful of times. Antigen: not known. It was genomic DNA that served as the template for profiling TCR beta VDJ and CDR3. MiXCR, run by TCRdb on the reads, gives a single entry per CDR3 protein. The repertoire holds a few hundred thousand distinct CDR3 sequences, 45% to 70% seen once, with less than 9.5% in the top ten. V dropped 7 bases and J dropped 4; count of bases not matched to a gene: 9. This CDR3 comprises 14 residues. Germline assignment: CDR1 SGHTA and CDR2 FQGNSA. Study-wide points: For CD8+ Simpson's diversity, patients and controls showed no significant difference. There were 25 to 30 CD8+ CDR3 sequences that occurred in both patients and controls.

Sequenced material: sorted CD4+, CD8+, or CD8+CD57+ T cells (not recorded which) from PBMCs. The chain couples TRBV7-2 to TRBJ1-2; 7 nucleotides align to TRBD1. The clonotype comes from a human donor with severe aplastic anemia or a healthy control (not recorded which). This chain's CDR3 is CASNNPGQIYGYTF. CDR3 DNA sequence: TGTGCCAGCAACAATCCGGGACAGATCTATGGCTACACCTTC.